These T cell receptor beta chains were read from a single sample in a study of T cells in localized non-small cell lung cancer. Profiling relied on immunoSEQ multiplex PCR, and the TCRdb table lists in-frame clones only, not all of them. The table includes approximately 72,000 clones, roughly 86% detected once. The sequences come from peripheral blood, collected before any cancer treatment. These receptors all stem from a female donor at least 60 years old with stage I lung adenocarcinoma. CDR3s include the opening cysteine and the closing phenylalanine or tryptophan. D genes are given only for firm matches. Where a row states a size, it is once, few, many or the class of an expanded clone; other rows omit it.

V gene	clone size	D gene	J gene	CDR3 protein	CDR3 DNA
TRBV19	-	-	TRBJ1-1	CASSTSDGREAFF	TGTGCCAGTAGTACCTCGGACGGTCGTGAAGCTTTCTTT
TRBV9	-	-	TRBJ2-7	CASSVADGGEQYF	TGTGCCAGCAGCGTAGCTGACGGCGGCGAGCAGTACTTC
TRBV6-1	-	-	TRBJ1-2	CASSEWLVGYTF	TGTGCCAGCAGTGAATGGTTAGTTGGCTACACCTTC
TRBV10-3	-	TRBD1	TRBJ2-7	CAITRDRGYEQYF	TGTGCCATCACCCGGGACAGGGGGTACGAGCAGTACTTC
TRBV18	once	TRBD2	TRBJ2-5	CASSPRTSGSLQETQYF	TGTGCCAGCTCACCACGGACTAGCGGGAGTCTCCAAGAGACCCAGTACTTC
TRBV5-4	-	TRBD2	TRBJ2-7	CASSLQPGLAYEQYF	TGTGCCAGCAGCTTGCAACCGGGACTAGCTTACGAGCAGTACTTC
TRBV6-5	-	-	TRBJ2-3	CASSYKGPATDTQYF	TGTGCCAGCAGTTACAAGGGACCCGCCACAGATACGCAGTATTTT
TRBV6-5	few	-	TRBJ1-1	CASSSSTGAAFF	TGTGCCAGCAGTTCCTCTACGGGGGCCGCTTTCTTT
TRBV21-1	-	-	TRBJ1-4	CASSKDSMLGGEKLFF	TGTGCCAGCAGCAAAGATTCCATGTTAGGTGGTGAAAAACTGTTTTTT
TRBV5-8	-	-	TRBJ1-5	CASSSLRGANQPQHF	TGTGCCAGCAGCTCCCTCAGGGGCGCCAATCAGCCCCAGCATTTT
TRBV11-3	-	-	TRBJ2-3	CASSLTWLAGDTQYF	TGTGCCAGCAGCTTAACCTGGCTAGCAGGAGATACGCAGTATTTT
TRBV5-1	-	-	TRBJ1-2	CASSFGGGGYTF	TGCGCCAGCAGCTTTGGCGGGGGTGGCTACACCTTC
TRBV19	-	-	TRBJ2-1	CASSLTLGGWIDEQFF	TGTGCCAGTAGCTTAACCCTGGGGGGTTGGATCGATGAGCAGTTCTTC
TRBV28	-	-	TRBJ2-7	CASSPPELSYEQYF	TGTGCCAGCAGTCCCCCCGAGCTCTCCTACGAGCAGTACTTC
TRBV6-6	-	-	TRBJ2-5	CASTSGAQETQYF	TGTGCCAGCACCTCGGGGGCTCAAGAGACCCAGTACTTC
TRBV15	-	-	TRBJ1-4	CATSRARKTNEKLFF	TGTGCCACCAGCAGAGCCAGAAAAACTAATGAAAAACTGTTTTTT
TRBV11-2	-	TRBD2	TRBJ2-5	CASAGLAGETQYF	TGTGCCAGTGCTGGGCTAGCGGGAGAGACCCAGTACTTC
TRBV5-5	-	-	TRBJ1-5	CASSWGQSNQPQHF	TGTGCCAGCAGCTGGGGACAAAGCAATCAGCCCCAGCATTTT
TRBV5-1	-	-	TRBJ1-1	CASSQKLGTEAFF	TGCGCCAGCAGCCAAAAACTAGGCACTGAAGCTTTCTTT
TRBV2	-	-	TRBJ1-4	CASSSSRGDEKLFF	TGTGCCAGCAGTTCGAGCCGAGGCGATGAAAAACTGTTTTTT
TRBV29-1	-	-	TRBJ1-1	CSVALDSSRRAFF	TGCAGCGTTGCCCTGGACAGTAGCAGGCGGGCTTTCTTT
TRBV5-1	-	-	TRBJ1-5	CASSFSGQKEQPQHF	TGCGCCAGCAGCTTTAGCGGGCAGAAGGAACAGCCCCAGCATTTT
TRBV2	-	-	TRBJ1-1	CARRSQVNTEAFF	TGTGCCAGGCGTTCTCAGGTGAACACTGAAGCTTTCTTT
TRBV9	-	TRBD2	TRBJ2-7	CASSVTGTSGSYEQYF	TGTGCCAGCAGCGTCACCGGGACTAGCGGGAGTTACGAGCAGTACTTC
TRBV6-6	-	-	TRBJ2-5	CASSPPGQGPGETQYF	TGTGCCAGCAGCCCCCCGGGGCAGGGGCCGGGGGAGACCCAGTACTTC
TRBV6-1	once	TRBD2	TRBJ2-3	CASRVAGGPPDTQYF	TGTGCCAGCAGAGTAGCGGGGGGGCCCCCAGATACGCAGTATTTT
TRBV28	once	TRBD1	TRBJ2-1	CASSLTGVAYNEQFF	TGTGCCAGCAGCCTTACAGGGGTGGCCTACAATGAGCAGTTCTTC
TRBV5-1	-	-	TRBJ1-3	CASSLGQDLFGNTIYF	TGCGCCAGCAGCTTGGGGCAGGATCTATTCGGAAACACCATATATTTT
TRBV29-1	few	-	TRBJ2-1	CSVSRTKGYNEQFF	TGCAGCGTTTCTAGGACCAAGGGATACAATGAGCAGTTCTTC
TRBV5-4	-	-	TRBJ1-3	CASSPIGSVDTIYF	TGTGCCAGCAGCCCGATCGGGTCCGTGGACACCATATATTTT
TRBV7-6	-	-	TRBJ2-3	CASSLRVEGTDTQYF	TGTGCCAGCAGCTTAAGGGTAGAAGGCACAGATACGCAGTATTTT
TRBV19	-	-	TRBJ2-7	CASSPDKPPTYEQYF	TGTGCCAGTAGTCCTGACAAGCCACCAACCTACGAGCAGTACTTC
TRBV6-1	-	TRBD2	TRBJ2-4	CASRLAGQNIQYF	TGTGCCAGCAGACTAGCGGGACAGAACATTCAGTACTTC
TRBV19	-	TRBD1	TRBJ1-1	CASIRQGAIPNTEAFF	TGTGCCAGTATCCGACAGGGGGCGATTCCGAACACTGAAGCTTTCTTT
TRBV5-4	-	-	TRBJ2-3	CASRPISTDTQYF	TGTGCCAGCAGGCCTATTAGCACAGATACGCAGTATTTT
TRBV5-4	-	-	TRBJ1-2	CASSLKIPYGYTF	TGTGCCAGCAGCTTGAAAATACCCTATGGCTACACCTTC
TRBV11-2	-	TRBD2	TRBJ2-7	CASSLQAGGNYEQYF	TGTGCCAGCAGCTTACAAGCGGGGGGGAATTACGAGCAGTACTTC
TRBV11-2	once	TRBD1	TRBJ1-1	CASSGQGLLKAFF	TGTGCCAGCAGCGGACAGGGATTACTGAAAGCTTTCTTT
TRBV11-3	-	TRBD2	TRBJ2-1	CASSPPRGASYNEQFF	TGTGCCAGCAGCCCTCCGCGGGGGGCCTCCTACAATGAGCAGTTCTTC
TRBV27	-	TRBD2	TRBJ2-3	CASRVLAGIDTQYF	TGTGCCAGCCGGGTGCTAGCGGGAATCGATACGCAGTATTTT
TRBV19	-	-	TRBJ1-1	CASRKIGQSNTEAFF	TGTGCCAGTAGGAAGATCGGACAGAGTAACACTGAAGCTTTCTTT
TRBV2	-	-	TRBJ2-7	CASSNYEQYF	TGTGCCAGCTCTAACTACGAGCAGTACTTC
TRBV5-4	-	TRBD2	TRBJ2-7	CASSGTSGGYEQYF	TGTGCCAGCAGCGGGACTAGCGGGGGCTACGAGCAGTACTTC
TRBV30	-	-	TRBJ1-5	CAWSGSGMNQPQHF	TGTGCCTGGAGTGGTTCAGGAATGAATCAGCCCCAGCATTTT
TRBV6-1	-	TRBD2	TRBJ2-3	CASRTKAGTTDTQYF	TGTGCCAGCAGGACAAAAGCGGGGACCACAGATACGCAGTATTTT
TRBV18	-	-	TRBJ1-4	CASSPSSGNPTNEKLFF	TGTGCCAGCTCACCATCTTCGGGAAACCCAACTAATGAAAAACTGTTTTTT
TRBV7-6	-	TRBD1	TRBJ1-2	CASSPGTGAYTF	TGTGCCAGCAGCCCTGGGACAGGGGCCTACACCTTC
TRBV27	once	TRBD2	TRBJ2-7	CASFHSSGGYYEQYF	TGTGCCAGCTTCCATTCTAGCGGAGGGTACTACGAGCAGTACTTC